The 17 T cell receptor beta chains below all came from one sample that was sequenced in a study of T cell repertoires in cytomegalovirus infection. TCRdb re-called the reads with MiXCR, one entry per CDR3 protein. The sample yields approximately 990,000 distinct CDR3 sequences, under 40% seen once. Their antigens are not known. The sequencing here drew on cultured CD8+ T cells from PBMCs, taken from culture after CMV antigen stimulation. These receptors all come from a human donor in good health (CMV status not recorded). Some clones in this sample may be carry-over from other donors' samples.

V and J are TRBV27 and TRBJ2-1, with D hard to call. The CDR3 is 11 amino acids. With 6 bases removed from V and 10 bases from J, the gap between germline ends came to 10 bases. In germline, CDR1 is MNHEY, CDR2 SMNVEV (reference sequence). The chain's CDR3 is CASSSTREQFF. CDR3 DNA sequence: TGTGCCAGCAGCTCTACAAGAGAGCAGTTCTTC.

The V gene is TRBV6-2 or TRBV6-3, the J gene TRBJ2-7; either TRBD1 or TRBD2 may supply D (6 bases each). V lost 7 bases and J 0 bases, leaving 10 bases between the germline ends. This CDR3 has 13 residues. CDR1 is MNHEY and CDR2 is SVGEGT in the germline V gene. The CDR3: CASTKGGSYEQYV. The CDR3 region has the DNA TGTGCCAGCACCAAGGGGGGCTCCTACGAGCAGTACGTC.

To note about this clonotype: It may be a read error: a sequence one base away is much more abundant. CDR3 DNA: TGTACCAGCAGCTTAGACGGGTCGCTAGTTTTCTCTGGAAACACCATATATTTT. It encodes CTSSLDGSLVFSGNTIYF. The V gene is TRBV7-2, the J gene TRBJ1-3; D uncertain. V was cut by 1 base and J by 0 bases, with 16 bases left in between. Germline CDR1 and CDR2: SGHTA and FQGNSA. The CDR3 totals 18 residues.

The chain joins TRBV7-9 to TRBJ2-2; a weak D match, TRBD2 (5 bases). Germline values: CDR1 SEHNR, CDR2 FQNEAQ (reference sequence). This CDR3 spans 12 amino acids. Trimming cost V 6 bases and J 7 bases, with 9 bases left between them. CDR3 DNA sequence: TGTGCCAGCAGGTCTGGGAGCGGGGAGCTGTTTTTT. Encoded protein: CASRSGSGELFF.

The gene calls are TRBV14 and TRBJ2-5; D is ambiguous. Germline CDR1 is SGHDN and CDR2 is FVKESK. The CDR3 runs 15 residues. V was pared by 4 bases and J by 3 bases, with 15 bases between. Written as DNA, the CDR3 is TGTGCCAGCAGCCCTACCCACGTGGTGGAAGAGACCCAGTACTTC. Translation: CASSPTHVVEETQYF.

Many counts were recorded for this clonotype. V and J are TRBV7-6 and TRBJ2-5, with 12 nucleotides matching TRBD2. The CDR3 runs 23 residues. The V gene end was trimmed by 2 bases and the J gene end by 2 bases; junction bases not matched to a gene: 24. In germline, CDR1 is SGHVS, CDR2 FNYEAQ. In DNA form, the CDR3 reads TGTGCCAGCAGCTTACTCAGGGGATTACAATGGACTAGCGGGGCGCGGCCGCAAGAGACCCAGTACTTC. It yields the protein CASSLLRGLQWTSGARPQETQYF.

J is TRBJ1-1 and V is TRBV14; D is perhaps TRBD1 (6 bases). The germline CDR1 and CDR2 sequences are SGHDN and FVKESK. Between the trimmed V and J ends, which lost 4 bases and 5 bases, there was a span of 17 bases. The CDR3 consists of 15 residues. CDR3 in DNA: TGTGCCAGCAGCCCTTGGGACATTCCTAAAACTGAAGCTTTCTTT. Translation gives CASSPWDIPKTEAFF.

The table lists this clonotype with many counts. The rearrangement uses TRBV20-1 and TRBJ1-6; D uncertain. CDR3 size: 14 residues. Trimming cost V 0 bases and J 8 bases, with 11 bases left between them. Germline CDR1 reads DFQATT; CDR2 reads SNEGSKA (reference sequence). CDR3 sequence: CSARDLEMYSPLHF. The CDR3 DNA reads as TGCAGTGCTAGAGATTTAGAGATGTATTCACCCCTCCACTTT.

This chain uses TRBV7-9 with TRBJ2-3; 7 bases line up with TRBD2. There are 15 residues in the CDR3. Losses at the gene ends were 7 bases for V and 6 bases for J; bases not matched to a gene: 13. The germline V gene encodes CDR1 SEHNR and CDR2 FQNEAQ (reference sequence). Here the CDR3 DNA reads TGTGCCAGCACGGCGGGGGATACCATAGGGGATACGCAGTATTTT. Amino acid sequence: CASTAGDTIGDTQYF.

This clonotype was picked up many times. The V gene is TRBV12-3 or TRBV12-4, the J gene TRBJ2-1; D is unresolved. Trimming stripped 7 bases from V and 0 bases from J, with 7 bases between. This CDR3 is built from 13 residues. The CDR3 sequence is CASTVFSYNEQFF. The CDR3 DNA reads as TGTGCCAGCACAGTTTTCTCCTACAATGAGCAGTTCTTC.

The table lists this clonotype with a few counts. DNA of the CDR3: TGTGCCAGCAGTTTGGACGGGTTGACGGGAGGCTACACCTTC. This gives the protein CASSLDGLTGGYTF. The V call is TRBV27, the J call TRBJ1-2, with unresolved D. The V gene's germline CDR1 is MNHEY and CDR2 SMNVEV (reference sequence). The CDR3 is 14 amino acids. The V and J ends lost 3 bases and 8 bases respectively, with 16 bases between them.

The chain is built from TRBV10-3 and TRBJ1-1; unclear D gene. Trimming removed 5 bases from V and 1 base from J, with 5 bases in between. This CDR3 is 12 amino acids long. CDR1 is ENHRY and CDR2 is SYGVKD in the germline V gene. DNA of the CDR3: TGTGCCATCAGTCCCCCGAACACTGAAGCTTTCTTT. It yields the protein CAISPPNTEAFF.

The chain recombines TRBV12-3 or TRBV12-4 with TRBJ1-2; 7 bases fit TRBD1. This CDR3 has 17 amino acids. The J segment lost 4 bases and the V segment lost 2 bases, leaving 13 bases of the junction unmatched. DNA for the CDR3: TGTGCCAGCAGTTTACCCCCGCCGGGACAGACTGTCTATGGCTACACCTTC. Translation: CASSLPPPGQTVYGYTF.

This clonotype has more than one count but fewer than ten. CDR3: CSARDLGGLRNEQFF. The CDR3 DNA sequence: TGCAGTGCTAGAGATCTGGGGGGTCTCCGAAATGAGCAGTTCTTC. This chain joins TRBV20-1 and TRBJ2-1; tentative D call: TRBD2 (6 bases). Germline CDR1 is DFQATT and CDR2 is SNEGSKA (reference sequence). CDR3 length: 15 amino acids. Trimming shortened V by 0 bases and J by 7 bases, and 16 bases separated the two germline ends.

CDR3: CASSVAGGLNTGELFF. The CDR3 region has the DNA TGTGCCAGCAGCGTAGCTGGGGGGCTCAACACCGGGGAGCTGTTTTTT. V and J are TRBV9 and TRBJ2-2; the D call may be TRBD1 or TRBD2 (6 bases each). The V and J ends lost 0 bases and 2 bases respectively, with 11 bases between them. Germline V gives CDR1 SGDLS, CDR2 YYNGEE. This CDR3 is 16 amino acids long.

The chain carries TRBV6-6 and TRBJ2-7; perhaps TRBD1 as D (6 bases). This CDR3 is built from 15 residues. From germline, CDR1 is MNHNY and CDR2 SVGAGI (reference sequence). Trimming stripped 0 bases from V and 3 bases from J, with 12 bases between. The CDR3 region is CASSYSIGGNYEQYV. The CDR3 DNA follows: TGTGCCAGCAGTTACTCGATAGGGGGTAACTACGAGCAGTACGTC.

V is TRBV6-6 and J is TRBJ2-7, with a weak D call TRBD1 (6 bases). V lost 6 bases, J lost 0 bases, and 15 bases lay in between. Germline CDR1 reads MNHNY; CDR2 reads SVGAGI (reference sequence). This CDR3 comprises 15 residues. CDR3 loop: CASRVDRTSSYEQYV. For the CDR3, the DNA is TGTGCCAGCAGGGTTGACAGGACGTCCTCCTACGAGCAGTACGTC.